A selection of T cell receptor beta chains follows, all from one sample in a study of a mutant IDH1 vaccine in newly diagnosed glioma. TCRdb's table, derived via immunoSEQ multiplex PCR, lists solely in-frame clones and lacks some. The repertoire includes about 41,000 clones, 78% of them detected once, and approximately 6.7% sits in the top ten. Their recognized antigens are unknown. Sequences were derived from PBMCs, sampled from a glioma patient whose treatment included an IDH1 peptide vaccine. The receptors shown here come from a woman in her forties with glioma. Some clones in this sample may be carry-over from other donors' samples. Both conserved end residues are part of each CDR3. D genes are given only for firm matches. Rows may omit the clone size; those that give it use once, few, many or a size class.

CASSYPSSNSPLHF	TGTGCCAGCAGTTACCCATCGAGTAATTCACCCCTCCACTTT	-	-	TRBV6-5	TRBJ1-6
CASSPSFGELFF	TGTGCCAGCTCACCATCCTTTGGGGAGCTGTTTTTT	-	-	TRBV18	TRBJ2-2
CASSQVRGDSYEQYF	TGCGCCAGCAGCCAAGTGCGGGGAGACTCCTACGAGCAGTACTTC	-	-	TRBV4-1	TRBJ2-7
CASSVGRTTYEQYF	TGTGCCAGCAGCGTAGGTCGGACTACCTACGAGCAGTACTTC	-	-	TRBV9	TRBJ2-7
CASSLGLAGDLVTDTQYF	TGTGCCAGCAGCCTAGGACTAGCGGGGGACTTGGTTACAGATACGCAGTATTTT	TRBD2	few	TRBV5-4	TRBJ2-3
CASSRAAGGTSYNEQFF	TGCGCCAGCAGCCGGGCCGCGGGGGGAACCTCCTACAATGAGCAGTTCTTC	TRBD2	few	TRBV4-3	TRBJ2-1
CASSLEREAPLHF	TGTGCCAGCAGCTTAGAGAGGGAGGCGCCCCTCCACTTT	-	-	TRBV11-2	TRBJ1-6
CASSPRAANYGYTF	TGTGCCAGCTCACCTAGAGCAGCTAACTATGGCTACACCTTC	-	-	TRBV18	TRBJ1-2
CASSAGQANYGYTF	TGTGCCAGCAGCGCCGGACAGGCGAACTATGGCTACACCTTC	TRBD1	few	TRBV5-6	TRBJ1-2
CASKGTAGTGELFF	TGCGCCAGCAAAGGGACAGCGGGCACCGGGGAGCTGTTTTTT	-	few	TRBV5-1	TRBJ2-2
CAWSVSGGTQYF	TGTGCCTGGAGTGTATCGGGGGGGACCCAGTACTTC	TRBD2	-	TRBV30	TRBJ2-5
CSARAGGTYEQYF	TGCAGCGCCCGGGCTGGGGGGACCTACGAGCAGTACTTC	-	-	TRBV29-1	TRBJ2-7
CASIPGQRLAYEQYF	TGTGCCAGCATTCCGGGACAGAGACTTGCCTACGAGCAGTACTTC	TRBD1	-	TRBV2	TRBJ2-7
CASRGQVGQPQHF	TGTGCCAGCAGGGGACAGGTTGGTCAGCCCCAGCATTTT	TRBD1	-	TRBV28	TRBJ1-5
CASSPTGSSPLHF	TGTGCCAGCAGCCCGACAGGAAGCTCACCCCTCCACTTT	-	-	TRBV14	TRBJ1-6
CASSPTVNTEAFF	TGTGCCAGCAGTCCAACAGTGAACACTGAAGCTTTCTTT	-	-	TRBV2	TRBJ1-1
CAISWGSGTDQPQHF	TGTGCCATCTCGTGGGGCTCCGGGACAGATCAGCCCCAGCATTTT	TRBD1	-	TRBV10-3	TRBJ1-5
CASSQQSSYNEQFF	TGTGCCAGCAGCCAACAGAGCTCCTACAATGAGCAGTTCTTC	-	few	TRBV27	TRBJ2-1
CASSLATGGVGQPQHF	TGTGCCAGCAGCTTAGCAACAGGGGGCGTCGGACAGCCCCAGCATTTT	TRBD1	-	TRBV7-2	TRBJ1-5
CASRRQGNIQYF	TGTGCCAGCCGTAGACAGGGAAACATTCAGTACTTC	TRBD1	few	TRBV6-4	TRBJ2-4
CASSQEGQGHQPQHF	TGTGCCAGCAGCCAAGAGGGACAGGGGCATCAGCCCCAGCATTTT	TRBD1	-	TRBV4-2	TRBJ1-5
CASSPGTDGYTF	TGTGCCAGCAGCCCGGGGACAGATGGCTACACCTTC	TRBD1	-	TRBV7-2	TRBJ1-2
CASSQAPPGDRGDEQYF	TGCGCCAGCAGCCAAGCCCCCCCGGGGGACAGGGGGGACGAGCAGTACTTC	TRBD1	-	TRBV4-1	TRBJ2-7
CASSSGFLGNTGELFF	TGTGCCAGCAGCTCCGGTTTTTTGGGGAACACCGGGGAGCTGTTTTTT	-	-	TRBV7-3	TRBJ2-2
CASSLLQGNTEAFF	TGTGCCAGCAGCTTGCTACAGGGGAACACTGAAGCTTTCTTT	-	few	TRBV5-4	TRBJ1-1
CASSAVRESYNEQFF	TGTGCCAGCAGTGCGGTCAGAGAAAGTTACAATGAGCAGTTCTTC	-	-	TRBV2	TRBJ2-1
CASSPSGFPGQYF	TGTGCCAGTAGCCCATCAGGGTTTCCCGGGCAGTACTTC	-	-	TRBV19	TRBJ2-7
CASSHGQGSQPQHF	TGTGCCAGCAGTCACGGACAGGGAAGTCAGCCCCAGCATTTT	TRBD1	-	TRBV6-6	TRBJ1-5
CASSEGTAPGGYTF	TGTGCCAGCAGTGAAGGGACAGCTCCAGGTGGCTACACCTTC	-	-	TRBV6-1	TRBJ1-2
CASSMLEGQPQHF	TGTGCCAGTAGTATGTTGGAGGGTCAGCCCCAGCATTTT	-	-	TRBV19	TRBJ1-5
CASSGGLASQGWETQYF	TGCGCCAGCAGCGGGGGGCTCGCTTCTCAGGGGTGGGAGACCCAGTACTTC	-	once	TRBV5-1	TRBJ2-5
CSVDTSLGADTDTQYF	TGCAGCGTTGACACCTCCCTAGGGGCCGACACAGATACGCAGTATTTT	-	-	TRBV29-1	TRBJ2-3
CASSLGGTYGEKLFF	TGTGCCAGCAGTTTGGGGGGGACCTACGGTGAAAAACTGTTTTTT	-	-	TRBV27	TRBJ1-4
CASSQDRRPSYEQYF	TGCGCCAGCAGCCAAGATCGAAGACCTTCTTACGAGCAGTACTTC	-	-	TRBV4-3	TRBJ2-7
CASRVWGASYNEQFF	TGTGCCAGCAGGGTCTGGGGAGCCTCCTACAATGAGCAGTTCTTC	-	-	TRBV13	TRBJ2-1
CASSLAGGPGETQYF	TGTGCCAGCAGCTTAGCGGGGGGTCCGGGAGAGACCCAGTACTTC	TRBD2	few	TRBV11-2	TRBJ2-5
CASSYSGSGRETQYF	TGTGCCAGCAGCTATAGCGGCTCAGGGCGAGAGACCCAGTACTTC	-	-	TRBV9	TRBJ2-5
CASSRTGTGGGYTF	TGCGCCAGCTCCAGAACCGGGACAGGGGGAGGCTACACCTTC	TRBD1	medium-sized	TRBV10-1	TRBJ1-2
CASRLAGQGADTQYF	TGTGCCAGCAGGCTAGCGGGTCAAGGGGCAGATACGCAGTATTTT	TRBD2	few	TRBV2	TRBJ2-3
CASKRTGTYEQYF	TGTGCCAGCAAACGGACAGGGACCTACGAGCAGTACTTC	TRBD1	-	TRBV6-5	TRBJ2-7
CASSQDYRGGYGYTF	TGCGCCAGCAGCCAAGACTATAGGGGTGGGTATGGCTACACCTTC	-	-	TRBV4-3	TRBJ1-2
CASSPRLTGTREKLFF	TGTGCCAGCAGCCCCCGCCTCACAGGGACGAGAGAAAAACTGTTTTTT	-	-	TRBV7-9	TRBJ1-4
CASSSGQNNQPQHF	TGTGCCAGCAGCTCTGGACAGAACAATCAGCCCCAGCATTTT	-	medium-sized	TRBV7-9	TRBJ1-5